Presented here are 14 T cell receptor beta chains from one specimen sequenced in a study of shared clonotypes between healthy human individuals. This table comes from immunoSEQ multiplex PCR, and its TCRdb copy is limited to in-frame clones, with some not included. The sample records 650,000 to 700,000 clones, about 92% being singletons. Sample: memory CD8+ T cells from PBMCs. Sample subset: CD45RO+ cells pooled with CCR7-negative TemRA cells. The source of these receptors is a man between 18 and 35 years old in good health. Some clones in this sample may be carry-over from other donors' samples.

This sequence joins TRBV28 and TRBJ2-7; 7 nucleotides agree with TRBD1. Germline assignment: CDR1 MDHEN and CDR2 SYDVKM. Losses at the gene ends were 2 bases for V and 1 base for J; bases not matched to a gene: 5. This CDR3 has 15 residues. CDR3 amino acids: CASSLLPTGSYEQYF. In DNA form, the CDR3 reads TGTGCCAGCAGTTTACTCCCGACAGGGTCCTACGAGCAGTACTTC.

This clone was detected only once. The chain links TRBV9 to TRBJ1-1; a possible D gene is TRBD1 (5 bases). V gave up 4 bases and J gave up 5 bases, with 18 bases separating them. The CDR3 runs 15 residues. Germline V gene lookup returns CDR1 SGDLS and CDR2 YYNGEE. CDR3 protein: CASSLGSGGRTEAFF. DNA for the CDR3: TGTGCCAGCAGCTTAGGATCCGGGGGTAGGACTGAAGCTTTCTTT.

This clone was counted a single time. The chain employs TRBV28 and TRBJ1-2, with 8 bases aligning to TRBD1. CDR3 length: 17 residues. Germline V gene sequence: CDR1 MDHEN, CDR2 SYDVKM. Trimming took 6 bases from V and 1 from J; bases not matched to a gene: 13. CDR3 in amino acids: CASSQLRQGTFNYGYTF. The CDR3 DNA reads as TGTGCCAGCAGCCAACTGAGACAGGGGACTTTTAACTATGGCTACACCTTC.

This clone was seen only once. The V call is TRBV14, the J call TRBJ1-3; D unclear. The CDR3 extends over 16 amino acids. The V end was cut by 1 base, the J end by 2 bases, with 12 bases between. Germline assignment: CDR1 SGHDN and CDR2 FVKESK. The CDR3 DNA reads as TGTGCCAGCAGCCAAGCGGGTAGGGCGCCTGGAAACACCATATATTTT. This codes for CASSQAGRAPGNTIYF.

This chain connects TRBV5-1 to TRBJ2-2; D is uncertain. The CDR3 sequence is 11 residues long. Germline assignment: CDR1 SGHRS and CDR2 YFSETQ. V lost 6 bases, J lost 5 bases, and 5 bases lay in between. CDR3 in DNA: TGCGCCAGCACCCATACCGGGGAGCTGTTTTTT. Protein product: CASTHTGELFF.

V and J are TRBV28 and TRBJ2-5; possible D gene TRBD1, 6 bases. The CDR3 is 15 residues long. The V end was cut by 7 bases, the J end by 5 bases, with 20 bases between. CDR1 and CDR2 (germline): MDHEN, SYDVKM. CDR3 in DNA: TGTGCCAGCAACCTTAGGGGGACCCCAGGGGAGACCCAGTACTTC. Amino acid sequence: CASNLRGTPGETQYF.

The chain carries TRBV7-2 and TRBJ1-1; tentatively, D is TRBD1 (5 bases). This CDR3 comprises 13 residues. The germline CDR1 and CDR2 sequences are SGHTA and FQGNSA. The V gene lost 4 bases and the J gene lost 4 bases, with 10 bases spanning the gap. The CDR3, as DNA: TGTGCCAGCAGCTGGGGGGGAGCCACTGAAGCTTTCTTT. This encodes CASSWGGATEAFF.

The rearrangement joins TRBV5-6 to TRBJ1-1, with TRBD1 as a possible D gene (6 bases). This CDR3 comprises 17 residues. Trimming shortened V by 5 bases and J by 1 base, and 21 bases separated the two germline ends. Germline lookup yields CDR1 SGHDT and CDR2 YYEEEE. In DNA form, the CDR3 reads TGTGCCAGCAGTCATCGCGAGGGGGAGGAGTGGAACACTGAAGCTTTCTTT. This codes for CASSHREGEEWNTEAFF.

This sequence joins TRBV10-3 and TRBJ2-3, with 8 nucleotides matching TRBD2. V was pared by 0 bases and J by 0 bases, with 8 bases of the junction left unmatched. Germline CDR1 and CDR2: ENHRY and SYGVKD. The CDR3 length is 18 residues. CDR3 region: CAISESVSGIPSTDTQYF. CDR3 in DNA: TGTGCCATCAGTGAGTCCGTTAGCGGGATCCCTAGCACAGATACGCAGTATTTT.

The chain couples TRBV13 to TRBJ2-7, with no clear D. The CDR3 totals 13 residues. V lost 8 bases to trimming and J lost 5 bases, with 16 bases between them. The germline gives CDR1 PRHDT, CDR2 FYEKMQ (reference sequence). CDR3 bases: TGTGCCAGCCGTGGATGGGATAAGCACGAGCAGTACTTC. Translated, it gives CASRGWDKHEQYF.

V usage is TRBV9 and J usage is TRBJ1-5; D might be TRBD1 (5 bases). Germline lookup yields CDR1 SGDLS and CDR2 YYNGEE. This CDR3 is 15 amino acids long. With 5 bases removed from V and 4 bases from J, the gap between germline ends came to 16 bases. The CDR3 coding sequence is TGTGCCAGCAGTGGTGGGGGTCACGTTAATCAGCCCCAGCATTTT. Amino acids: CASSGGGHVNQPQHF.

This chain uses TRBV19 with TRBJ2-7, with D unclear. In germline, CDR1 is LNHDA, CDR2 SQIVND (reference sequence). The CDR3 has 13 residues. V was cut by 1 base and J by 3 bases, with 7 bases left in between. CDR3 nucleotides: TGTGCCAGTAGTATAGGTTCGGGCTACGAGCAGTACTTC. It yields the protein CASSIGSGYEQYF.

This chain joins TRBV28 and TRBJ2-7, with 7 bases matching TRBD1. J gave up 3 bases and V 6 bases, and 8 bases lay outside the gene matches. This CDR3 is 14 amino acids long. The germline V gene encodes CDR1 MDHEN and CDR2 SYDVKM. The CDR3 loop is CASRLPGTDYEQYF. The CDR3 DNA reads TGTGCCAGCAGATTACCCGGGACAGACTACGAGCAGTACTTC.

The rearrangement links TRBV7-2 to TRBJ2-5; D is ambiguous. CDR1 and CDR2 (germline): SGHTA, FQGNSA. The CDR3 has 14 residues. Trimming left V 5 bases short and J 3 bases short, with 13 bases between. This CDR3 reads CASSPIKQKETQYF. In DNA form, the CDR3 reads TGTGCCAGCAGCCCAATAAAACAAAAAGAGACCCAGTACTTC.